Included here is one T cell receptor (beta chain) sequence, with context. Germline loops: CDR1 SGHRS, CDR2 YFSETQ. V dropped 3 bases and J dropped 7 bases, with 17 bases sitting between them. There are 16 residues in the CDR3. This entry comes from a study of blood T cell repertoires in COVID-19. Across the whole study: From the United States, Italy and Spain came samples of acute and convalescent COVID-19. T cells, B-cell-depleted T cells, or PBMCs provided the cDNA or gDNA that served as material.

Original analysis: Reference gene primer amplification gave nucleated cell count estimates. Libraries were prepared by immunoSEQ multiplex PCR; TCRdb keeps only in-frame clonotypes and omits some of them. The V and J calls and clone size come from that table; D and trimming were worked out from the DNA. The profile covers approximately 160,000 clones, with over 80% appearing a single time and 10% to 15% taken by the ten largest. The source of this sequence is a man aged 70-80 years who had recovered from COVID-19. The sequenced sample was peripheral blood. The chain joins TRBV5-1 to TRBJ1-6; the D gene is possibly TRBD1 (5 bases). CDR3 protein: CASSWGVAGGNSPLHF. DNA for the CDR3: TGCGCCAGCAGCTGGGGGGTAGCGGGAGGGAATTCACCCCTCCACTTT.